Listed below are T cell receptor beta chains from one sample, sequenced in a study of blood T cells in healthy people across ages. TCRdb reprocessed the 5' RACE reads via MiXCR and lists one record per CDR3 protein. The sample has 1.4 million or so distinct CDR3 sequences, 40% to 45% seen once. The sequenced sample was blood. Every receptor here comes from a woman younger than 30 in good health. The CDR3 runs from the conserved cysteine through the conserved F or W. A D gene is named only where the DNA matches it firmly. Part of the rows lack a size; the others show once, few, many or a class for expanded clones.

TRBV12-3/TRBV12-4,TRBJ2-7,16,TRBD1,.,TGTGCCAGGAGGGGGCAGCGGCGAACCTCCTACAATGAGCAGTACTTC,CARRGQRRTSYNEQYF
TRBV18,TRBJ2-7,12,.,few,TGTGCCAGCGCACAGGGTTCTTACGAGCAGTACTTC,CASAQGSYEQYF
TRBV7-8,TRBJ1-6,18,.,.,TGTGCCAGCAGCTTAGAAGGTGTCGGGGAGATTTATAATTCACCCCTCCGCTTT,CASSLEGVGEIYNSPLRF
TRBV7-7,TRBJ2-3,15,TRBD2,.,TGTGCTAGCAGCTCCGGGGAGGGAGGAACAGATACGCAGTATTTT,CASSSGEGGTDTQYF
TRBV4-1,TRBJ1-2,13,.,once,TGCGCCAGCAGCCAAAGGATCGGCTATGGCTACACCTTC,CASSQRIGYGYTF
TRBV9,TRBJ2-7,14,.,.,TGTGCCAGCAGTGTACTGGACATGGAGCTCGAGCAGTACTTC,CASSVLDMELEQYF
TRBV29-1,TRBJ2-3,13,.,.,TGCAGCGTTCACCAGACGGGTGGAGATACGCAGTATTTT,CSVHQTGGDTQYF
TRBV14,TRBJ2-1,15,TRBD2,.,TGTGCCAGCAGCCAAGCCGGGACTAGAGTCAGTGAGCAGTTCTTC,CASSQAGTRVSEQFF
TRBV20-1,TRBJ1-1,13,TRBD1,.,TGCAGTGCTAGAAGACAGGGGAGAGAATCGGCTTTCTTT,CSARRQGRESAFF
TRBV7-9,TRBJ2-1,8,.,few,TGTGCCAGCCCCCACGAGTTCTTC,CASPHEFF
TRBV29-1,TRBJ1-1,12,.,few,TGCATAGTTGGGGGTTGGGGCACTGAAGCTTTCTTT,CIVGGWGTEAFF
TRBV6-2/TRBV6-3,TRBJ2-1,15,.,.,TGTGCCAGCAGTGCATACAGGGGAGGTTCGGAGACCCAGTTCTTC,CASSAYRGGSETQFF
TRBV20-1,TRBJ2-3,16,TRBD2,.,TGCAGTGCTAGCCGGAGTAGCGGGAGAGGGACAGATACGCAGTATTTT,CSASRSSGRGTDTQYF
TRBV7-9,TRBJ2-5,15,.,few,TGTGCCAGCAGCTTAGGACAATGGGCTGGAGAGACCCAGTACTTC,CASSLGQWAGETQYF
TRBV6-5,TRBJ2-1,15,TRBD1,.,TGTGCCAGCAGTTTGGACAGGTTCCCATACAATGAGCAGTTCTTC,CASSLDRFPYNEQFF
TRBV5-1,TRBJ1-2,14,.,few,TGCGCCAGCAGCACGGCAGGGGCCAACTATGGCTACACCTTC,CASSTAGANYGYTF
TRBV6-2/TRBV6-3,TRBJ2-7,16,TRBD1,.,TGTGCCAGCAGTTACCTCCCCGGGACAGGGGCCTACGAGCAGTACTTC,CASSYLPGTGAYEQYF
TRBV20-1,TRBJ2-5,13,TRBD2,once,TGCAGTGCTAGAAGACTACAGCGGGATGAGCAGTACTTC,CSARRLQRDEQYF
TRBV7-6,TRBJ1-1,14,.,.,TGTGCCAGCAGCCCAGATGGGCAGGACCCTGAAGCTTTCTTT,CASSPDGQDPEAFF
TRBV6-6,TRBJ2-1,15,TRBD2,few,TGTGCCAGCAGGACGGGGGGGAGCTCCTACAATGAGCAGTTCTTC,CASRTGGSSYNEQFF
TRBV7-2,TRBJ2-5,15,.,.,TGTGCCAGCAGCCCGACAGGGAGGGCTTACAATGAGCAGTACTTC,CASSPTGRAYNEQYF
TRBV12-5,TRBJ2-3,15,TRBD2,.,TGTGCTAGTGGCCAAAGCGGGGGGGCCGGGGATACGCAGTATTTT,CASGQSGGAGDTQYF